This is a list of T cell receptor beta chains from one sample in a study of Ad26.COV2.S vaccination and SARS-CoV-2 variants. Measured with immunoSEQ multiplex PCR; TCRdb has only the in-frame clones, and not every one. The sample has around 500,000 clones, nearly 90% seen once. The sequencing used peripheral blood, collected in a trial of Ad26.COV2.S vaccine versus placebo. These receptors were taken from a person between 18 and 65 years old who received the Ad26.COV2.S COVID-19 vaccine or a placebo. Each CDR3 is given with its conserved first and last residue. The D gene is left open where the match is weak. Clone size appears in some rows only: once, few, many, or a class for an expanded clone.

V	D	size	J	DNA	CDR3
TRBV10-3	-	-	TRBJ1-4	TGTGCCATCACCCGGGACCCCAGGGATGAAAAACTGTTTTTT	CAITRDPRDEKLFF
TRBV9	-	-	TRBJ2-2	TGTGCCAGCAGCGCCTTGAACCCTACAACCGGGGAGCTGTTTTTT	CASSALNPTTGELFF
TRBV5-5	-	-	TRBJ1-2	TGTGCCAGCGGACCTACGGACAGTAACTATGGCTACACCTTC	CASGPTDSNYGYTF
TRBV7-6	-	once	TRBJ1-2	TGTGCCAGCAGCTACGACAGTAACTATGGCTACACCTTC	CASSYDSNYGYTF
TRBV5-1	TRBD1	-	TRBJ1-2	TGCGCCAGCAGCAGGGGACAGGGCGCCCTCTATGGCTACACCTTC	CASSRGQGALYGYTF
TRBV28	-	-	TRBJ1-5	TGTGCCAGCAGTAGATATCAGCCCCAGCATTTT	CASSRYQPQHF
TRBV19	-	-	TRBJ2-7	TGTGCCAGTAGTTCCTACCAACCCGGAGACGACGAGCAGTACTTC	CASSSYQPGDDEQYF
TRBV6-1	-	-	TRBJ2-7	TGTGCCAGCAGTGAAGCGCTTTGGGGCAAAGGCTACGAGCAGTACTTC	CASSEALWGKGYEQYF
TRBV28	TRBD2	-	TRBJ2-7	TGTGCCAGCAGTTTAGCTAGCGGGGGTTTTTCTGGAGTCTACGAGCAGTACTTC	CASSLASGGFSGVYEQYF
TRBV30	-	once	TRBJ2-4	TGTGCCTGGAGCGAAGACGGTGGGAGAAACATTCAGTACTTC	CAWSEDGGRNIQYF
TRBV7-8	TRBD1	once	TRBJ2-7	TGTGCCAGCAGCACAGGGGCCTACGAGCAGTACTTC	CASSTGAYEQYF
TRBV28	TRBD1	-	TRBJ1-1	TGTGCCAGCAGCCTAGGGACAGGGCTTTCTCACCTCACTGAAGCTTTCTTT	CASSLGTGLSHLTEAFF
TRBV7-9	TRBD1	-	TRBJ1-5	TGTGCCAGCAGACACGACAGGGGGCGCGGGTACGTAACCAATCAGCCCCAGCATTTT	CASRHDRGRGYVTNQPQHF
TRBV6-1	-	once	TRBJ2-6	TGTGCCAGCAGTGACGGGGGTGGGGCCAACGTCCTGACTTTC	CASSDGGGANVLTF